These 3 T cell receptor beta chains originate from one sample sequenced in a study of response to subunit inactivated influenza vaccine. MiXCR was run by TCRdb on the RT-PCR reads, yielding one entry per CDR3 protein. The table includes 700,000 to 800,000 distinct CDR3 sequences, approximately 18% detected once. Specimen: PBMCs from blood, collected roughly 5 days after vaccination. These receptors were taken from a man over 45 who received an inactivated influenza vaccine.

CDR3 in DNA: TGCAGTGTCCCGAAGGGCCTCGGGAATCAGCCCCAGCATTTT. Its translation is CSVPKGLGNQPQHF. The chain employs TRBV20-1 and TRBJ1-5; no clear D. The length of the CDR3 is 14 residues. Germline V gives CDR1 DFQATT, CDR2 SNEGSKA (reference sequence). Trimming stripped 7 bases from V and 4 bases from J, with 17 bases between.

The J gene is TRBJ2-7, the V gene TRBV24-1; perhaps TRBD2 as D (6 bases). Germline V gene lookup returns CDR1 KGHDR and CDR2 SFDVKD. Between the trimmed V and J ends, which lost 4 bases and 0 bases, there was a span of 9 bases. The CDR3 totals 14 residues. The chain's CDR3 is CATSEGTGSYEQYF. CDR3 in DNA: TGTGCCACCAGTGAAGGGACTGGCTCCTACGAGCAGTACTTC.

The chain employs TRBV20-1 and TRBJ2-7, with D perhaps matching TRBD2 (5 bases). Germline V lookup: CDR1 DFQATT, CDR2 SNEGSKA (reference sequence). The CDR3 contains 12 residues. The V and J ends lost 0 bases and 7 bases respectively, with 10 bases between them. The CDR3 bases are TGCAGTGCTAGAGATGGACTCCCAGAGCAGTACTTC. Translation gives CSARDGLPEQYF.